The 26 T cell receptor beta chains in this list originate from one sample, sequenced in a study of memory CD4+ T cells and cytomegalovirus serostatus. The sort gate was single viable CD3+CD4+CD8-CD45RO+ cells for memory CD4+ T cells. Sequencing was performed with immunoSEQ multiplex PCR; in TCRdb, only in-frame clones are kept and a portion is missing. The sample has nearly 50,000 clones, around 80% seen once. Sequencing was carried out using memory CD4+ T cells from blood. The origin of the receptors is an adult in good health and CMV-seronegative.

This clone was counted a few times. The DNA of the CDR3 is TGTGCCAGCAGCTTGAAGGGAACTACGGTTGGAAAACTGTTTTTT. Its translation: CASSLKGTTVGKLFF. V gene TRBV5-6 combines with J gene TRBJ1-4; D is undetermined. V dropped 1 base and J dropped 10 bases, with 17 bases sitting between them. This CDR3 has 15 amino acids. Germline V gene lookup returns CDR1 SGHDT and CDR2 YYEEEE.

Only one count was recorded for this clone. V usage is TRBV5-1 and J usage is TRBJ2-5; 9 positions match TRBD1. Germline loops: CDR1 SGHRS, CDR2 YFSETQ. V shed 5 bases, J shed 5 bases, and the junction held 10 bases outside the gene matches. The CDR3 covers 15 residues. The CDR3 sequence: CASSGGTGLWETQYF. For the CDR3, the DNA is TGCGCCAGCAGTGGCGGGACAGGGCTTTGGGAGACCCAGTACTTC.

The chain carries TRBV30 and TRBJ2-3, with 9 bases matching TRBD2. Germline CDR1 and CDR2: GTSNPN and SVGIG (reference sequence). CDR3 length: 15 residues. J gave up 2 bases and V 0 bases, and 3 bases lay outside the gene matches. The chain's CDR3 is CAWSVLAGPTDTQYF. CDR3 nucleotides: TGTGCCTGGAGTGTACTAGCGGGCCCCACAGATACGCAGTATTTT.

This chain connects TRBV5-4 to TRBJ2-2, with D maybe TRBD2 (5 bases). V lost 4 bases and J 4 bases, leaving 8 bases between the germline ends. Germline V lookup: CDR1 SGHNT, CDR2 YYREEE (reference sequence). This CDR3 spans 13 amino acids. CDR3 in amino acids: CASSIEGTGELFF. CDR3 nucleotide sequence: TGTGCCAGCAGCATCGAGGGCACCGGGGAGCTGTTTTTT.

The gene calls are TRBV5-1 and TRBJ2-7; TRBD1 agrees at 7 bases. Germline-derived CDR1 and CDR2 are SGHRS and YFSETQ. The CDR3 extends over 14 amino acids. Germline trimming cut 4 bases from V and 6 bases from J; bases unmatched to any gene: 10. Here the CDR3 reads CASSQGVGGSEQYF. The DNA of the CDR3 is TGCGCCAGCAGCCAGGGGGTAGGGGGCTCCGAGCAGTACTTC. Variable domain in full (rest from reference TRBV5-1 and TRBJ2-7): KAGVTQTPRYLIKTRGQQVTLSCSPISGHRSVSWYQQTPGQGLQFLFEYFSETQRNKGNFPGRFSGRQFSNSRSEMNVSTLELGDSALYLCASSQGVGGSEQYFGPGTRLTVT.

This chain uses TRBV28 with TRBJ2-7, with a weak D call TRBD1 (7 bases). The CDR3 is 15 amino acids. Between the trimmed V and J ends, which lost 5 bases and 2 bases, there was a span of 16 bases. The germline CDR1 and CDR2 sequences are MDHEN and SYDVKM. CDR3 residues: CASSPSGGPTYEQYF. CDR3 coding DNA: TGTGCCAGCAGTCCCTCAGGGGGGCCTACCTACGAGCAGTACTTC.

This clone was counted between two and nine times. The chain carries TRBV30 and TRBJ2-4; D gene unclear. Germline V gene lookup returns CDR1 GTSNPN and CDR2 SVGIG (reference sequence). V lost 3 bases to trimming and J lost 2 bases, with 8 bases between them. The CDR3 is made up of 13 amino acids. The DNA of the CDR3 is TGTGCCTGGAGAGGGTCTTCCAAAAACATTCAGTACTTC. Translated, it gives CAWRGSSKNIQYF.

The rearrangement uses TRBV19 and TRBJ1-5; no clear D. The CDR3 is 15 amino acids. The V and J ends lost 3 bases and 3 bases respectively, with 12 bases between them. CDR1 is LNHDA and CDR2 is SQIVND in the germline V gene (reference sequence). The CDR3 region is CASSMSKGPNQPQHF. The CDR3 nucleotides are TGTGCCAGTAGTATGAGTAAAGGGCCCAATCAGCCCCAGCATTTT.

This chain links TRBV7-2 with TRBJ1-5; D not certain. Trimming took 3 bases from V and 5 from J, leaving 8 bases between them. Germline V gene sequence: CDR1 SGHTA, CDR2 FQGNSA. The CDR3 extends over 13 amino acids. The CDR3 DNA reads TGTGCCAGCAGCTTCACAGTTGATCAGCCCCAGCATTTT. Translated, it gives CASSFTVDQPQHF.

This clone has just one count. This chain joins TRBV4-2 and TRBJ2-3; tentative D call: TRBD2 (5 bases). Trimming cost V 4 bases and J 3 bases, with 23 bases left between them. There are 18 residues in the CDR3. The germline CDR1 and CDR2 sequences are LGHNA and YNFKEQ. CDR3 in DNA: TGTGCCAGCAGCCCTCGGGCCGGACTGCCCGCCCGGACAGATACGCAGTATTTT. Translated: CASSPRAGLPARTDTQYF.

The V and J genes are TRBV27 and TRBJ2-7; D is possibly TRBD1 (6 bases). This CDR3 contains 14 residues. Trimming took 5 bases from V and 0 from J, leaving 11 bases between them. The germline CDR1 and CDR2 sequences are MNHEY and SMNVEV (reference sequence). Written as DNA, the CDR3 is TGTGCCAGCAGTCTACGACAGGACTCCTACGAGCAGTACTTC. The encoded protein is CASSLRQDSYEQYF.

The V and J genes are TRBV29-1 and TRBJ1-2; D is unclear. This CDR3 has 15 amino acids. Trimming removed 6 bases at V and 4 bases at J, with 21 bases between. Germline V gives CDR1 SQVTM, CDR2 ANQGSEA. CDR3 residues: CSVRSGGSSFYGYTF. The CDR3 DNA follows: TGCAGCGTGCGCAGCGGAGGGAGCTCTTTCTATGGCTACACCTTC.

The DNA of the CDR3 is TGTGCCAGCAGCGCCTCCGGGGCGGGGGAGCAGTACTTC. Translated: CASSASGAGEQYF. V is TRBV2 and J is TRBJ2-7; TRBD2 is a possible D gene (6 bases). Germline assignment: CDR1 SNHLY and CDR2 FYNNEI. The CDR3 totals 13 residues. Trimming left V 6 bases short and J 7 bases short, with 16 bases between.

The CDR3: CASIPATNYGYTF. The CDR3 DNA follows: TGTGCCAGCATACCAGCCACTAACTATGGCTACACCTTC. The V call is TRBV28, the J call TRBJ1-2, with D hard to call. V dropped 7 bases and J dropped 0 bases, with 9 bases sitting between them. The germline V gene encodes CDR1 MDHEN and CDR2 SYDVKM. The CDR3 consists of 13 residues.

The chain employs TRBV18 and TRBJ2-7; 8 nucleotides align to TRBD2. The CDR3 consists of 14 residues. Germline V gives CDR1 KGHSH, CDR2 LQKENI. V lost 5 bases, J lost 6 bases, and 9 bases stayed unmatched. CDR3: CASSTGGPGIEQYF. The DNA of the CDR3 is TGTGCCAGCTCAACGGGAGGGCCGGGGATCGAGCAGTACTTC.

This clone was recorded a few times. The genes are TRBV28 and TRBJ1-3; D not certain. The CDR3 length is 17 residues. V gave up 5 bases and J gave up 0 bases, with 17 bases separating them. Germline values: CDR1 MDHEN, CDR2 SYDVKM. CDR3 sequence reads: CASSGHRRRASGNTIYF. The CDR3 nucleotides read TGTGCCAGCAGTGGCCACCGCAGACGGGCCTCTGGAAACACCATATATTTT.

J is TRBJ2-1 and V is TRBV19; the D gene is possibly TRBD2 (6 bases). Germline CDR1 and CDR2: LNHDA and SQIVND (reference sequence). CDR3 length equals 15 residues. Trimming left V 4 bases short and J 0 bases short, with 10 bases between. CDR3 in amino acids: CASSREDSSYNEQFF. CDR3 coding DNA: TGTGCCAGTAGTAGGGAGGACTCCTCCTACAATGAGCAGTTCTTC.

This rearrangement joins TRBV18 to TRBJ2-5, with 7 bases that match TRBD1. The CDR3 has 17 amino acids. The V segment lost 0 bases and the J segment 4 bases; nucleotides outside the gene matches: 11. From germline, CDR1 is KGHSH and CDR2 LQKENI. The CDR3 protein is CASSPPAHTGARETQYF. The CDR3 coding sequence is TGTGCCAGCTCACCACCGGCCCATACAGGGGCGCGAGAGACCCAGTACTTC. Drawing the rest from reference TRBV18 and TRBJ2-5, the complete variable domain is NAGVMQNPRHLVRRRGQEARLRCSPMKGHSHVYWYRQLPEEGLKFMVYLQKENIIDESGMPKERFSAEFPKEGPSILRIQQVVRGDSAAYFCASSPPAHTGARETQYFGPGTRLLVL.

This clone was counted only a few times. V usage is TRBV27 and J usage is TRBJ2-4; D not certain. The germline CDR1 and CDR2 sequences are MNHEY and SMNVEV (reference sequence). The CDR3 sequence is 15 residues long. Trimming shortened V by 0 bases and J by 7 bases, and 13 bases separated the two germline ends. This chain's CDR3 is CASSLSSLNGNIQYF. The DNA of the CDR3 is TGTGCCAGCAGTTTATCGTCCCTGAATGGGAACATTCAGTACTTC.

V gene TRBV25-1 combines with J gene TRBJ2-7, with a tentative D call TRBD2 (6 bases). Looked up from germline, CDR1 is MGHDK and CDR2 is SYGVNS. The germline V and J ends were trimmed by 4 bases and 0 bases, with 13 bases remaining between them. The CDR3 spans 15 residues. The CDR3 coding sequence is TGTGCCAGCAGTGGGGGCCTCGGGAGCTCCTACGAGCAGTACTTC. It yields the protein CASSGGLGSSYEQYF.

This clone has more than one count but fewer than ten. Here the CDR3 reads CASSQRGSSYNEQFF. DNA of the CDR3: TGCGCCAGCAGTCAAAGGGGGAGCTCCTACAATGAGCAGTTCTTC. This chain connects TRBV5-1 to TRBJ2-1; maybe TRBD1 (6 bases). The CDR3 is made up of 15 amino acids. Germline-derived CDR1 and CDR2 are SGHRS and YFSETQ. V was cut by 5 bases and J by 0 bases, with 12 bases left in between.

The CDR3 DNA reads as TGTGCCAGCAGCTTGGACAGGGGGCCGGGGGAGCAGTACTTC. Translated: CASSLDRGPGEQYF. The chain combines TRBV5-5 with TRBJ2-7; 9 bases are shared with TRBD1. The CDR3 is 14 amino acids. CDR1 and CDR2 from the germline V gene are SGHKS and YYEKEE (reference sequence). V trimming: 0 bases; J trimming: 7 bases; junction bases outside the gene matches: 5.

The chain is built from TRBV6-5 and TRBJ2-7, with TRBD2 identical over 11 bases. The CDR3 runs to 15 residues. The V segment lost 0 bases and the J segment 5 bases; nucleotides outside the gene matches: 3. Germline V gives CDR1 MNHEY, CDR2 SVGAGI. CDR3 nucleotide sequence: TGTGCCAGCAGTTACTCTAGCGGGGGGGCTCACGAGCAGTACTTC. Translating it yields CASSYSSGGAHEQYF.

The chain is built from TRBV5-4 and TRBJ1-2; D is perhaps TRBD1 (6 bases). V dropped 5 bases and J dropped 2 bases, with 13 bases sitting between them. The CDR3 has 14 residues. CDR1 and CDR2 (germline): SGHNT, YYREEE (reference sequence). The CDR3, as DNA: TGTGCCAGCAGATATACAGGGATAAACTATGGCTACACCTTC. It is translated as CASRYTGINYGYTF.

To note about this clone: The identical CDR3 is also encoded by other nucleotide sequences in the sample. The genes are TRBV7-9 and TRBJ1-4; 9 bases are shared with TRBD1. Germline V gene lookup returns CDR1 SEHNR and CDR2 FQNEAQ (reference sequence). After removal of 4 bases from V and 8 bases from J, the junction contained 5 bases not matched to a gene. This CDR3 comprises 14 residues. The CDR3 here is CASSSGQGNEKLFF. The CDR3 region has the DNA TGTGCCAGCAGCTCCGGACAGGGGAACGAAAAACTGTTTTTT. Full variable domain (remainder filled in from reference TRBV7-9 and TRBJ1-4): DTGVSQNPRHKITKRGQNVTFRCDPISEHNRLYWYRQTLGQGPEFLTYFQNEAQLEKSRLLSDRFSAERPKGSFSTLEIQRTEQGDSAMYLCASSSGQGNEKLFFGSGTQLSVL.

By share of the sample, this clone is medium-sized. This sequence joins TRBV28 and TRBJ2-7, with 8 bases fitting TRBD1. The CDR3 runs 15 residues. Germline trimming cut 5 bases from V and 2 bases from J; bases unmatched to any gene: 8. The germline CDR1 and CDR2 sequences are MDHEN and SYDVKM. CDR3 coding DNA: TGTGCCAGCAGTACCTCGACAGGGGCCGCCTACGAGCAGTACTTC. Amino acid sequence: CASSTSTGAAYEQYF.